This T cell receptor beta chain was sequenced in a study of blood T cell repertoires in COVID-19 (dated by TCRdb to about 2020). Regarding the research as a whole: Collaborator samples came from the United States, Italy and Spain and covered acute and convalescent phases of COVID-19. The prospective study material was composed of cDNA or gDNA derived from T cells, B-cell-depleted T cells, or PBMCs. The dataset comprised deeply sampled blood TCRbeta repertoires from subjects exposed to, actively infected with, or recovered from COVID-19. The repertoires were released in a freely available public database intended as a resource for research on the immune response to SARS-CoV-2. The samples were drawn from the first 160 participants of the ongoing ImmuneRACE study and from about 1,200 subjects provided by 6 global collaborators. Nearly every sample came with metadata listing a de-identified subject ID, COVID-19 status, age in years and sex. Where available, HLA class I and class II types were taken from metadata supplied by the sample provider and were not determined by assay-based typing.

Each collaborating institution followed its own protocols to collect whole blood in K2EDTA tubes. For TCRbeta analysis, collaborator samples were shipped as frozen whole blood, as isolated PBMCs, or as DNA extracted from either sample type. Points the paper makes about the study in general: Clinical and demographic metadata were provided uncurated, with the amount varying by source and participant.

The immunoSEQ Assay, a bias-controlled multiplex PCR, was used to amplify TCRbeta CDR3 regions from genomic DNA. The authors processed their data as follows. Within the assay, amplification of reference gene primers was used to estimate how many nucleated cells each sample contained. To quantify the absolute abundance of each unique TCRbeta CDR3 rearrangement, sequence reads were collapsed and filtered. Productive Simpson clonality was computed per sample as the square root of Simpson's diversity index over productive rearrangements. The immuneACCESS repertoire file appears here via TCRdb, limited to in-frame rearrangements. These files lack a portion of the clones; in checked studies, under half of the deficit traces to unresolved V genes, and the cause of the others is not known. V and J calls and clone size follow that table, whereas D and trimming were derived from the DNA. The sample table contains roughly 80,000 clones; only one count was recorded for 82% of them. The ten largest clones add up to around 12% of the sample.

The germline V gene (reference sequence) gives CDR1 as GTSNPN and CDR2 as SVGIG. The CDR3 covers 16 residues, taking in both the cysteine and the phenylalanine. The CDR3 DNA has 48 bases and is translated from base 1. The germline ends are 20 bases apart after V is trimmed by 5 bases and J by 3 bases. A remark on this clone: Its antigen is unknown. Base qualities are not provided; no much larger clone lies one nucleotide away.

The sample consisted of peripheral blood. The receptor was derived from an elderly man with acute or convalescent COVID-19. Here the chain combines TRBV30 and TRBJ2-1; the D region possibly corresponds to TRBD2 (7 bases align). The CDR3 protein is CAWLNYRGGLYNEQFF. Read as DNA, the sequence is TGTGCCTGGCTGAATTATAGGGGGGGCCTCTACAATGAGCAGTTCTTC.